This TCR beta chain was profiled in a study of vaccination and CD4 T cells after COVID-19. Specified treatment: approximately nine-day PBMC culture with coronavirus spike peptide pools or control peptides (ViraFEST assay). The Oncomine TCR Beta short-read assay was what sequenced the DNA obtained from cultured CD4+ T cells. TCRdb itself ran the PCR reads through MiXCR, one entry per CDR3 protein. This repertoire shows 20,000 or so distinct CDR3 sequences, under 30% found once; its top ten account for almost 8%. V trimming: 3 bases; J trimming: 7 bases; junction bases outside the gene matches: 8. The CDR3 contains 13 residues. Germline V gene lookup returns CDR1 DFQATT and CDR2 SNEGSKA (reference sequence). Notes on this clonotype: Its matching antigen is unknown.

The chain uses TRBV20-1 and TRBJ2-7, with 8 bases that match TRBD2. The clonotype originates from a human donor with COVID-19. Input material: cultured CD4+ T cells from blood. Here the CDR3 DNA reads TGCAGTGCTAGTATTGGGACTAGGGGAGAGCAGTACTTC. As protein: CSASIGTRGEQYF.